This is a list of T cell receptor beta chains from one sample in a study of T-cell memory formation after mild COVID-19. MiXCR was run by TCRdb on the 5' RACE reads, yielding one entry per CDR3 protein. The sample holds under 250,000 distinct CDR3 sequences, roughly a tenth seen once. The sample taken for sequencing was PBMCs or a T cell subset sorted from them (not recorded which). The receptor set was obtained from a man aged 18 to 29 who had mild COVID-19 (a few samples of this study predate the infection). Cell type and time point are not known. CDR3s include the opening cysteine and the closing phenylalanine or tryptophan. D genes are given only for firm matches. Size is omitted from some rows. Given values are once, few, many or a class for expanded clones.

>TRBJ1-1|TRBV7-2|NA|NA
CASSLGGRMNTEAFF
TGTGCCAGCAGCTTAGGCGGTAGAATGAACACTGAAGCTTTCTTT
>TRBJ2-1|TRBV5-1|NA|NA
CASSLGTGPSNEQFF
TGCGCCAGCAGCTTGGGCACCGGACCGAGCAATGAGCAGTTCTTC
>TRBJ2-1|TRBV7-2|TRBD1|few
CASSLDRGPHNEQFF
TGTGCCAGCAGCCTCGACAGGGGCCCCCACAATGAGCAGTTCTTC
>TRBJ1-5|TRBV5-1|NA|NA
CASSLTPTGTGQPQHF
TGCGCCAGCAGCTTGACACCTACAGGGACCGGTCAGCCCCAGCATTTT
>TRBJ2-3|TRBV7-9|TRBD1|many
CASSLVSQGWDTQYF
TGTGCCAGCAGCTTAGTGTCACAGGGGTGGGATACGCAGTATTTT
>TRBJ1-2|TRBV6-5|TRBD1|NA
CASRTGGNDYGYTF
TGTGCCAGCAGGACAGGGGGTAATGACTATGGCTACACCTTC
>TRBJ2-2|TRBV4-3|NA|few
CASSHLQGGTGELFF
TGCGCCAGCAGCCACTTACAAGGGGGAACCGGGGAGCTGTTTTTT
>TRBJ2-3|TRBV10-2|NA|few
CASSEENTQYF
TGCGCCAGCAGTGAGGAGAATACGCAGTATTTT
>TRBJ2-5|TRBV7-9|NA|few
CASSFSGGRETQYF
TGTGCCAGCAGCTTTTCAGGGGGGAGAGAGACCCAGTACTTC
>TRBJ2-3|TRBV5-4|TRBD2|many
CASSSGLAGGRTDTQYF
TGTGCCAGCAGCTCGGGGCTAGCGGGGGGGCGGACAGATACGCAGTATTTT
>TRBJ2-4|TRBV4-3|TRBD2|NA
CASSQDPAGAPFNIQYF
TGCGCCAGCAGCCAAGATCCAGCGGGGGCTCCCTTTAACATTCAGTACTTC
>TRBJ2-3|TRBV7-2|TRBD2|few
CASSPSSGVRSDTQYF
TGTGCCAGCAGCCCTTCTAGCGGGGTGAGATCGGATACGCAGTATTTT
>TRBJ1-1|TRBV5-8|NA|few
CASSGGSRAFF
TGTGCCAGCAGCGGGGGCTCCAGGGCTTTCTTT
>TRBJ1-2|TRBV14|TRBD1|NA
CASSRLGQGADGYTF
TGTGCCAGCAGCCGGCTTGGGCAGGGGGCGGATGGCTACACCTTC
>TRBJ2-2|TRBV29-1|TRBD1|few
CSASRDSKGGELFF
TGCAGCGCGAGCCGGGACAGCAAGGGAGGGGAGCTGTTTTTT
>TRBJ2-3|TRBV10-3|TRBD1|few
CAIQGSADTQYF
TGTGCCATACAGGGGTCGGCAGATACGCAGTATTTT
>TRBJ2-3|TRBV24-1|NA|few
CATSPGRGADTQYF
TGTGCCACCAGTCCGGGCAGGGGGGCAGATACGCAGTATTTT
>TRBJ2-5|TRBV28|TRBD1|NA
CASSDPGGADRIETQYF
TGTGCCAGCAGTGACCCAGGGGGCGCGGATCGGATTGAGACCCAGTACTTC
>TRBJ2-1|TRBV7-2|NA|NA
CASSFPGTRRVF
TGTGCCAGCAGCTTCCCCGGGACTCGACGGGTCTTC
>TRBJ1-1|TRBV29-1|NA|few
CSVRDNVVGNTEAFF
TGCAGCGTTCGGGATAACGTGGTTGGGAACACTGAAGCTTTCTTT
>TRBJ2-1|TRBV5-1|TRBD2|few
CASRISGGASYNEQFF
TGCGCCAGCAGAATTAGCGGGGGCGCATCCTACAATGAGCAGTTCTTC
>TRBJ2-1|TRBV20-1|NA|NA
CSARPPFHEQFF
TGCAGTGCTAGACCCCCTTTTCATGAGCAGTTCTTC
>TRBJ1-2|TRBV5-1|NA|few
CASSQIERGVYGYTF
TGCGCCAGCAGCCAAATCGAGAGGGGCGTCTATGGCTACACCTTC
>TRBJ2-3|TRBV20-1|NA|NA
CSAFGRSRTDTQYF
TGCAGTGCTTTCGGAAGGAGTCGCACAGATACGCAGTATTTT
>TRBJ1-5|TRBV29-1|TRBD1|few
CSVGTGAGQPQHF
TGCAGCGTTGGGACAGGGGCCGGTCAGCCCCAGCATTTT
>TRBJ2-7|TRBV28|NA|NA
CASRLYHEQYF
TGTGCCAGCAGACTCTACCACGAGCAGTACTTC
>TRBJ1-3|TRBV6-1|NA|few
CASRLGGQSGNTIYF
TGTGCCAGCCGATTGGGGGGCCAGTCTGGAAACACCATATATTTT
>TRBJ2-3|TRBV5-1|NA|NA
CASRPTGAGDTQYF
TGCGCCAGCCGACCGACAGGTGCGGGAGATACGCAGTATTTT
>TRBJ1-1|TRBV12-3/TRBV12-4|NA|few
CASSLGNMNTEAFF
TGTGCCAGCAGTTTAGGCAACATGAACACTGAAGCTTTCTTT
>TRBJ2-2|TRBV10-3|NA|NA
CAIRRTVDRPIGGELFF
TGTGCCATCAGGAGAACCGTTGACAGACCAATTGGCGGGGAGCTGTTTTTT
>TRBJ2-1|TRBV6-5|NA|few
CASRRYNEQFF
TGTGCCAGCAGGCGGTACAATGAGCAGTTCTTC
>TRBJ2-5|TRBV29-1|NA|NA
CSVYLPSGSQYF
TGCAGCGTTTACCTACCCTCAGGGTCCCAGTACTTC
>TRBJ1-4|TRBV4-3|NA|few
CASSQLLALATNEKLFF
TGCGCCAGCAGCCAACTATTAGCTCTGGCAACTAATGAAAAACTGTTTTTT
>TRBJ2-3|TRBV5-1|TRBD2|NA
CASSLGLALSTDTQYF
TGCGCCAGCAGCTTGGGACTAGCCCTGAGCACAGATACGCAGTATTTT
>TRBJ2-2|TRBV7-9|NA|NA
CASSSLYLGELKTGELFF
TGTGCCAGCAGCTCACTCTATCTAGGGGAACTAAAAACCGGGGAGCTGTTTTTT
>TRBJ1-5|TRBV7-8|NA|few
CASSLTQFGNQPQHF
TGTGCCAGCAGCTTAACCCAGTTCGGGAATCAGCCCCAGCATTTT
>TRBJ1-1|TRBV7-2|NA|many
CASSLSVNTEAFF
TGTGCCAGCAGCTTATCAGTGAACACTGAAGCTTTCTTT
>TRBJ2-5|TRBV24-1|NA|NA
CATSDSQGGQETQYF
TGTGCCACCAGTGATTCCCAGGGGGGACAAGAGACCCAGTACTTC
>TRBJ2-7|TRBV10-3|TRBD2|NA
CAISDWTSGGRSYEQYF
TGTGCCATCAGTGACTGGACTAGCGGGGGCCGCTCCTACGAGCAGTACTTC
>TRBJ1-2|TRBV6-5|NA|few
CASCYLPFMGDGYTF
TGTGCCAGCTGTTACCTCCCCTTCATGGGGGATGGCTACACCTTC
>TRBJ2-4|TRBV7-9|NA|many
CASSLTWRSNIQYF
TGTGCCAGCAGCTTAACATGGCGGTCGAACATTCAGTACTTC
>TRBJ1-1|TRBV4-3|NA|few
CASSQAAVNTEAFF
TGCGCCAGCAGCCAAGCGGCGGTGAACACTGAAGCTTTCTTT
>TRBJ2-7|TRBV5-1|NA|few
CASSLGPIGGGKDEQYF
TGCGCCAGCAGCTTGGGCCCGATTGGGGGTGGTAAGGACGAGCAGTACTTC
>TRBJ2-5|TRBV7-7|TRBD2|many
CASSLDLAGGGETQYF
TGTGCCAGCAGCTTAGATCTGGCGGGGGGGGGCGAGACCCAGTACTTC
>TRBJ1-1|TRBV6-5|NA|NA
CASSYLRETEAFF
TGTGCCAGCAGTTACCTCAGGGAAACTGAAGCTTTCTTT
>TRBJ1-5|TRBV5-1|NA|few
CASSFDRNQPQHF
TGCGCCAGCAGCTTTGACAGAAATCAGCCCCAGCATTTT
>TRBJ2-3|TRBV11-3|TRBD2|NA
CASSLSGPGGVSDTQYF
TGTGCCAGCAGCCTATCTGGTCCCGGGGGGGTCTCAGATACGCAGTATTTT
>TRBJ1-5|TRBV6-2/TRBV6-3|NA|few
CASSYSGRGNQPQHF
TGTGCCAGCAGTTACTCGGGAAGGGGCAATCAGCCCCAGCATTTT
>TRBJ2-3|TRBV5-1|NA|few
CASSLTDPGHSDTQYF
TGCGCCAGCAGCTTGACCGACCCCGGGCATTCAGATACGCAGTATTTT
>TRBJ2-2|TRBV5-8|NA|few
CASSFLTTGELFF
TGTGCCAGCAGCTTCTTGACTACCGGGGAGCTGTTTTTT
>TRBJ2-3|TRBV7-9|NA|NA
CASSLDGAKDTQYF
TGTGCCAGCAGCTTAGATGGGGCGAAAGATACGCAGTATTTT